Listed below are T cell receptor beta chains from one sample, sequenced in a study of Ad26.COV2.S vaccination and SARS-CoV-2 variants. Profiled with immunoSEQ multiplex PCR; TCRdb holds only in-frame clones, not every one. The data show hundreds of thousands of clones, less than 90% seen once. This specimen was peripheral blood, taken in a trial of Ad26.COV2.S vaccine versus placebo. The receptors were gathered from a person aged 18-65 years who received the Ad26.COV2.S COVID-19 vaccine or a placebo. The CDR3 runs from the conserved cysteine through the conserved F or W. The D gene is left open where the match is weak. The size entry is marked missing in some rows and otherwise reads once, few, many or a size class.

clone size,D gene,CDR3 length,V gene,J gene,CDR3 DNA,CDR3 protein
.,.,16,TRBV24-1,TRBJ2-2,TGTGCCACCAGTGAGCGACAGGGAGGATCACCCGGGGAGCTGTTTTTT,CATSERQGGSPGELFF
.,TRBD1,16,TRBV15,TRBJ2-2,TGTGCCACAAAGCCTCCCAGGGGGCGGGACACCGGGGAGCTGTTTTTT,CATKPPRGRDTGELFF
.,TRBD1,17,TRBV7-3,TRBJ2-2,TGTGCCAGCAGCTCGACAACAGGGGTCGTCGGGACCGGGGAGCTGTTTTTT,CASSSTTGVVGTGELFF
.,.,16,TRBV4-2,TRBJ1-1,TGTGCCAGCAGCAGGGACGAAAGTTTTCTGAGCACTGAAGCTTTCTTT,CASSRDESFLSTEAFF
.,.,14,TRBV6-2/TRBV6-3,TRBJ1-2,TGTGCCAGCAGTTACTCAGGACTTAACTATGGCTACACCTTC,CASSYSGLNYGYTF
.,.,11,TRBV12-3/TRBV12-4,TRBJ1-2,TGTGCCAGCAGTTCAAACAGGGGCTACACCTTC,CASSSNRGYTF
.,.,15,TRBV18,TRBJ1-5,TGTGCCAGCTCACCACAGATCAATAGCAATCAGCCCCAGCATTTT,CASSPQINSNQPQHF
.,.,13,TRBV11-2,TRBJ1-5,TGTGCCAGCAGCTTAGGAGGGGATCAGCCCCAGCATTTT,CASSLGGDQPQHF
.,TRBD2,18,TRBV3-1/TRBV3-2,TRBJ2-4,TGTGCCAGCGGACCGGGACTAGTTACTACTCTAGCCAAAAACATTCAGTACTTC,CASGPGLVTTLAKNIQYF
once,TRBD2,16,TRBV18,TRBJ2-1,TGTGCCAGCTCACCCCGACTAGCGGGAGAGGTGAATGAGCAGTTCTTC,CASSPRLAGEVNEQFF
few,.,13,TRBV29-1,TRBJ2-2,TGCAGCGTAGGGCGGGTTGACACCGGGGAGCTGTTTTTT,CSVGRVDTGELFF
few,TRBD1,13,TRBV30,TRBJ1-1,TGTGTCGACAGGGGGCATGCGAACACTGAAGCTTTCTTT,CVDRGHANTEAFF
.,.,16,TRBV2,TRBJ1-6,TGTGCCAGCAGTGAAGCTTCGGGAGCCAATAATTCACCCCTCCACTTT,CASSEASGANNSPLHF
.,TRBD1,16,TRBV24-1,TRBJ2-3,TGTGCCACCAGTGATCCCCGACAGGGGGGTACAGATACGCAGTATTTT,CATSDPRQGGTDTQYF
.,.,15,TRBV9,TRBJ1-6,TGTGCCAGCAGCGGAAAAGAGGCCCCTCGGTCACCCCTCCACTTT,CASSGKEAPRSPLHF
.,.,13,TRBV2,TRBJ1-1,TGTGCCAGCAGACGGACGGTGAACACTGAAGCTTTCTTT,CASRRTVNTEAFF
.,TRBD2,19,TRBV14,TRBJ2-3,TGTGCCAGCAGCCAAAGACTAGCGGGAGTGAATCCTCCAGTAGATACGCAGTATTTT,CASSQRLAGVNPPVDTQYF
.,.,15,TRBV6-6,TRBJ2-7,TGTGCCAGCAACCCAGGGAATCCGAGCTCCTACGAGCAGTACTTC,CASNPGNPSSYEQYF
.,TRBD1,14,TRBV3-1/TRBV3-2,TRBJ1-2,TGTGCCAGCAGTACCAAAGGGGGCGGCTATGGCTACACCTTC,CASSTKGGGYGYTF
.,.,14,TRBV5-6,TRBJ2-1,TGTGCCAGCAGCTTTCTCGGGGTACGCAATGAGCAGTTCTTC,CASSFLGVRNEQFF
.,TRBD1,15,TRBV5-1,TRBJ1-4,TGCGCCAGCAGCTTAGACAGGGGGCTCGATGAAAAACTGTTTTTT,CASSLDRGLDEKLFF
.,.,15,TRBV6-2/TRBV6-3,TRBJ2-7,TGTGCCAGCAGTTACTCGTCAGCTTCTGACTACGAGCAGTACTTC,CASSYSSASDYEQYF
.,TRBD1,17,TRBV6-2/TRBV6-3,TRBJ1-1,TGTGCCAGCAGTTACCCCCGGGGACAGGGGGTTATCACTGAAGCTTTCTTT,CASSYPRGQGVITEAFF
.,.,13,TRBV14,TRBJ2-4,TGTGCCAGCAGCCAAGATAGATACAGTACTCAGTACTTC,CASSQDRYSTQYF
.,.,12,TRBV6-1,TRBJ1-5,TGTGCCAGCAGTGAACGGACTCAGCCCCAGCATTTT,CASSERTQPQHF
few,.,17,TRBV7-3,TRBJ1-4,TGTGCCAGCAGCTTAGGAAACCCTTTAGCAACTAATGAAAAACTGTTTTTT,CASSLGNPLATNEKLFF
once,.,14,TRBV30,TRBJ2-1,TGTGCCTGGAGTGTAGGGCCTATTAGGAATGAGCAGTTCTTC,CAWSVGPIRNEQFF
.,TRBD1,15,TRBV3-1/TRBV3-2,TRBJ1-2,TGTGCCAGCAGCCAAGGTCGGCAGGGGGTCGGTGGCTACACCTTC,CASSQGRQGVGGYTF
once,.,15,TRBV4-2,TRBJ2-1,TGTGCCAGCAGCCGAAAGACCGGGACATGGGATGAGCAGTTCTTC,CASSRKTGTWDEQFF